The clone carrying this T cell receptor (beta chain) was detected ten times or more. The antigen is unknown. Time point described: newly diagnosed GD, antithyroid drugs for less than 3 months. Extracted PBMC RNA gave rise to the TCR library. EDTA tubes received approximately 8.4 milliliters of collected peripheral blood. This entry comes from a study of regulatory T cells in long-lasting Graves disease. Study-wide points: Among the persistent patients, 2,500 to 3,500 public clonotypes were shared, more than the 950 to 1,000 shared among new patients.

Germline CDR1 and CDR2: MDHEN and SYDVKM. This CDR3 contains 16 residues. The V and J ends lost 6 bases and 2 bases respectively, with 17 bases between them. The authors built TCR beta libraries using iRepertoire HTBI primers and Arm-PCR of CDR3 regions. TCRdb re-analysed the multiplex PCR reads in MiXCR, keeping a single row per CDR3 protein. The data hold around 420,000 distinct CDR3 sequences, with about 15% observed a single time. The same sample was also studied in work on T cells in Graves' hyperthyroidism and ophthalmopathy. This second study notes: Initially, a first-round RT-PCR of the TCR CDR3 employed the HTBI primer set. Ophthalmopathy was distinguished from stable hyperthyroidism by 13 V-J signatures.

The source material was peripheral blood mononuclear cells (PBMCs), sampled at new diagnosis, from a patient treated with antithyroid drugs. The clonotype was recovered from a middle-aged woman with Graves disease. This chain links TRBV28 with TRBJ2-1; D call uncertain. CDR3 in DNA: TGTGCCAGCAGCCCCGACCTTCTGCCTGCCTACAATGAGCAGTTCTTC. Translating gives CASSPDLLPAYNEQFF.